This paragraph reports one T cell receptor (beta chain). The antigen this receptor binds is unknown. The input lacks base qualities; no much larger clone sits a single base away. V is reduced by 8 bases and J by 2 bases, leaving a spacing of 11 bases between them. Its CDR3 holds 13 amino acids, cysteine through phenylalanine. This entry keeps only the CDR3 DNA: 39 bases, framed from base 1. Via the germline V gene, CDR1 is SGHAT and CDR2 FQNNGV. The record originates from a study of long-term antiretroviral therapy in people with HIV (dated by TCRdb to 2021 to 2024). Context from the whole study: The earliest samples were collected roughly a decade before the 2015 WHO recommendation for immediate ART, at a time when ART was usually postponed until CD4 counts fell. A retrospective serial study tested whether ART initiation and durable HIV suppression were associated with changes in peripheral blood TRB repertoire composition and diversity. Among the 30 or so participants with HIV, eleven to twelve were female. A total of over 150 cryopreserved PBMC samples came from around 30 adults with confirmed HIV infection and were collected serially over a mean of roughly 6 years (range 1-12). No cross-contamination during QIAcube processing turned up in test extractions that ran a monoclonal T-cell line alongside about 30 polyclonal samples. The paper as a whole reports these results and caveats: Since PBMC availability was limited, sequencing covered only the TCR beta chain, with no alpha chain pairing. At every time point, the repertoire was dominated by expanded TRB clones first identified before ART initiation, although this dominance fluctuated and, in many PLHIV, declined after ART. Samples dated from about 2003 to 2018, and the ART regimens used may be less effective than current ones. Starting ART was linked to a significant rise in TRB diversity, yet even after long-term ART the diversity remained significantly lower than in transplant donor controls. HIV repertoires had narrower CDR3 length ranges than controls, and the network structure suggested an antigen-experienced repertoire that shifted only slightly toward naive after ART. Because pre-ART samples had limited cell numbers, profiling was done on unsorted PBMC rather than on sorted CD4+ and CD8+ T cells. No data were available on ART adherence, viral resistance or therapy changes, limiting inferences about post-ART repertoire changes.

The immunoSEQ hsTCRB v3.0 assay was used at survey level resolution for TRB variable region sequencing. TRB sequencing targeted a depth of roughly 35,000-55,000 T-cell genomes per sample. TRB libraries were pooled and sequenced on an Illumina MiSeq using a v3 150-cycle kit. From the authors' description of their analysis: Repertoire analysis ran in R within a reproducible Nextflow workflow covering QC, data transformation and analysis. LymphoSeq2, an R package for exploring AIRR-Seq data, was used to implement the custom analyses. After excluding a handful of samples that yielded fewer than 5000 total TRB sequences, roughly 190 HIV repertoires remained for analysis. Among the approximately 200 retained HIV repertoires, some 60 were collected before ART initiation and 120 to 140 after ART initiation. Repertoires were downsampled to 5000 TRB nucleotide sequences, and summary statistics were averaged over 100 downsampling iterations. TRB sequences were retained for analysis only if CDR3 regions of at least seven amino acids were present. Diversity was assessed using a clonality score derived from Shannon entropy and using the Gini coefficient. In the repertoire networks, any two of the top 5000 CDR3 amino acid sequences were connected whenever the two sequences differed by an edit distance of one. GLIPH2 predicted antigen specificity groups and MHC restriction for TRB CDR3 amino acid sequences. CDR3 amino acid sequences were matched against VDJdb and McPAS-TCR to flag known CMV, EBV, HIV or tissue antigen associations. Pre-ART, post-ART and control groups were compared with Wilcoxon signed-rank tests and Holm-Bonferroni correction. Sourced from immuneACCESS, this table was stored by TCRdb with only in-frame sequences that have V and J called. A share of the clones is absent; for the studies checked, an unresolved V gene accounts for under half, and the remainder has no known explanation. From that table come the V and J calls and clone size; the DNA was used to work out D and trimming. The sample data list tens of thousands of clones, and 70% to 90% of these were observed just once. Around 4.8% of the sample is held by the ten biggest clonotypes.

Inclusion was restricted to participants for whom at least one PBMC sample before ART initiation and at least two post-ART samples were available. Treatment was received in the United States of America by all participants with HIV. Before DNA extraction, cryopreserved samples of 1-10 million PBMC were thawed and washed. At the time of the earliest PBMC sample for each participant with HIV, ages ranged from roughly 23 to 60 years. PBMC samples were contributed by each participant from 1-4 timepoints before ART initiation and 2-8 timepoints after ART initiation, with a median of 7 samples. For every participant, serial HIV viral load, CD4+ T-cell count, ART history and demographic data were obtained. Genomic DNA was extracted from unsorted PBMC with a Qiagen kit on a QIAcube, processed in batches of 12 samples.

Sequenced here: unsorted PBMCs, sampled about 2.6 years after starting antiretroviral therapy. The sequence joins TRBV11-2 to TRBJ2-3, with a tentative D gene TRBD1 over 5 matching bases. This clonotype originated in a man in his forties with HIV. The CDR3 here reads CASRRGATDTQYF. In nucleotides, the sequence is TGTGCCAGCCGTAGGGGTGCCACAGATACGCAGTATTTT.